Below are 21 T cell receptor beta chains sequenced from a single sample in a study of blood T cell repertoires in COVID-19. Sequencing used immunoSEQ multiplex PCR; TCRdb keeps in-frame clones, though not all of them. The data contain under 150,000 clones, about 80% of them seen just once; the ten biggest clones take up 3.5% to 4.5%. The sequenced sample consisted of peripheral blood. The origin of the receptors is a woman aged 55-70 years with acute or convalescent COVID-19.

This clone was seen a single time. This sequence joins TRBV7-3 and TRBJ2-3; no reliable D call. CDR1 and CDR2 (germline): SGHTA, FQGTGA. V shed 6 bases and J shed 0 bases, with 7 bases lying between them. The CDR3 runs 13 residues. CDR3 sequence: CASSFSSTDTQYF. The DNA for the CDR3 is TGTGCCAGCAGTTTCTCTAGCACAGATACGCAGTATTTT.

The chain joins TRBV7-9 to TRBJ2-4; D is possibly TRBD1 (7 bases). CDR3 length: 17 amino acids. Germline V gives CDR1 SEHNR, CDR2 FQNEAQ (reference sequence). V was pared by 5 bases and J by 3 bases, with 20 bases between. The CDR3 reads CASSPKAGGLGKNIQYF. The CDR3 nucleotides are TGTGCCAGCAGCCCGAAGGCAGGGGGGTTGGGCAAAAACATTCAGTACTTC.

The V gene is TRBV13, the J gene TRBJ2-7; 10 nucleotides line up with TRBD1. Germline V lookup: CDR1 PRHDT, CDR2 FYEKMQ (reference sequence). The CDR3 contains 16 residues. The trim removed 4 bases at V and 1 base at J, leaving 7 bases unmatched. As DNA, the CDR3 is TGTGCCAGCAGCTCAGGACAGGGGGTCCTTTCCTACGAGCAGTACTTC. Its translation is CASSSGQGVLSYEQYF.

This clone was recorded only once. The gene calls are TRBV5-1 and TRBJ1-1; D gene uncertain. The V gene's germline CDR1 is SGHRS and CDR2 YFSETQ. V lost 0 bases and J lost 1, with 7 bases in between. The CDR3 is made up of 14 amino acids. Here the CDR3 reads CASSLAVENTEAFF. The CDR3 coding sequence is TGCGCCAGCAGCTTGGCGGTCGAGAACACTGAAGCTTTCTTT.

The CDR3 bases are TGTGCCAGCAGCCGGGACAGGGGGCCCTACAATGAGCAGTTCTTC. Amino acid sequence: CASSRDRGPYNEQFF. This chain links TRBV27 with TRBJ2-1; the match to TRBD1 covers 12 bases. This CDR3 has 15 amino acids. The germline V gene has CDR1 MNHEY and CDR2 SMNVEV (reference sequence). V gave up 6 bases and J gave up 2 bases; unmatched junction bases: 2.

This sequence joins TRBV19 and TRBJ1-2; 7 positions agree with TRBD1. Germline CDR1 LNHDA, CDR2 SQIVND (reference sequence). The CDR3 runs to 16 residues. The V segment lost 6 bases and the J segment 2 bases; nucleotides outside the gene matches: 12. The DNA for the CDR3 is TGTGCCAGTAGCCCGGGACAGATATTAAACAACTATGGCTACACCTTC. It is translated as CASSPGQILNNYGYTF.

The chain joins TRBV4-1 to TRBJ1-1, with D possibly TRBD1 on 6 matching bases. V shed 8 bases and J shed 0 bases, with 25 bases lying between them. This CDR3 has 18 residues. Per the germline V gene, CDR1 is MGHRA and CDR2 is YSYEKL. This CDR3 is CASVNVGLGGGMNTEAFF. CDR3 DNA sequence: TGCGCCAGCGTAAATGTCGGATTAGGGGGTGGCATGAACACTGAAGCTTTCTTT.

The rearrangement links TRBV30 to TRBJ1-1; D gene unclear. Germline V gene data show CDR1 as GTSNPN and CDR2 as SVGIG (reference sequence). Trimming left V 7 bases short and J 8 bases short, with 11 bases between. The CDR3 has 10 residues. CDR3 region: CAYSGPEAFF. CDR3 coding DNA: TGTGCCTACAGTGGGCCCGAAGCTTTCTTT.

This chain uses TRBV29-1 with TRBJ1-1; D is possibly TRBD1 (6 bases). Germline V CDR1 and CDR2: SQVTM, ANQGSEA. The CDR3 sequence is 11 residues long. V shed 5 bases and J shed 8 bases, with 12 bases lying between them. The DNA of the CDR3 is TGCAGCGTTCCGGCCGACAGGGAAGCTTTCTTT. It is translated as CSVPADREAFF.

This clone occurred once. The chain carries TRBV15 and TRBJ2-5, with TRBD2 identical over 10 bases. V shed 0 bases and J 4 bases; nucleotides not matched to a gene: 8. The CDR3 totals 17 residues. CDR1 and CDR2 (germline): LNHNV, YYDKDF (reference sequence). The CDR3 is CATSRDLKAGGPETQYF. For the CDR3, the DNA is TGTGCCACCAGCAGAGATTTGAAAGCGGGAGGGCCAGAGACCCAGTACTTC.

The V and J genes are TRBV3-1 (or the pseudogene TRBV3-2) and TRBJ1-5; TRBD1 aligns across 9 bases. The ends lost 1 base at V and 1 base at J; junction bases unmatched: 5. Germline V lookup: CDR1 LGHDT, CDR2 YNNKEL (reference sequence). The CDR3 has 17 amino acids. The CDR3 region is CASSQGGTGRSNQPQHF. For the CDR3, the DNA is TGTGCCAGCAGCCAAGGAGGGACAGGGAGGAGCAATCAGCCCCAGCATTTT.

The rearrangement joins TRBV5-1 to TRBJ2-6; D is unresolved. This CDR3 comprises 17 residues. Germline V lookup: CDR1 SGHRS, CDR2 YFSETQ. Deletions cut 0 bases from V and 0 bases from J, with 10 bases between. CDR3 in amino acids: CASSLGSPDSGANVLTF. Here the CDR3 DNA reads TGCGCCAGCAGCTTGGGGTCCCCAGACTCTGGGGCCAACGTCCTGACTTTC.

V gene TRBV30 combines with J gene TRBJ2-5; possibly TRBD2 for D (5 bases). V gave up 1 base and J gave up 5 bases, with 17 bases separating them. Germline loops: CDR1 GTSNPN, CDR2 SVGIG (reference sequence). The CDR3 loop spans 15 amino acids. The CDR3 region has the DNA TGTGCCTGGAGTGAGTTCAACGGGAATTTTGAGACCCAGTACTTC. Translating gives CAWSEFNGNFETQYF.

This chain uses TRBV9 with TRBJ2-1; 10 nucleotides align to TRBD2. CDR1 is SGDLS and CDR2 is YYNGEE in the germline V gene. The CDR3 has 14 residues. With V trimmed by 3 bases and J by 9 bases, 6 bases remained unmatched. In nucleotides, the CDR3 is TGTGCCAGCAGCGCTAGCGGGAGAGCCCTTGAGCAGTTCTTC. Its protein is CASSASGRALEQFF.

The CDR3 region is CASTATASTEAFF. DNA for the CDR3: TGTGCCAGCACCGCGACAGCCAGCACTGAAGCTTTCTTT. The chain uses TRBV6-6 and TRBJ1-1; TRBD1 is a possible D gene (5 bases). Between the trimmed V and J ends, which lost 7 bases and 4 bases, there was a span of 13 bases. This CDR3 contains 13 residues. Germline CDR1 reads MNHNY; CDR2 reads SVGAGI (reference sequence).

The genes are TRBV30 and TRBJ2-7, with D perhaps TRBD2 (6 bases). The CDR3 covers 15 residues. V was pared by 2 bases and J by 3 bases, with 17 bases between. Germline values: CDR1 GTSNPN, CDR2 SVGIG (reference sequence). The CDR3 loop reads CAWSRAGTRNYEQYF. CDR3 in DNA: TGTGCCTGGAGTAGGGCCGGGACTCGAAACTACGAGCAGTACTTC.

The rearrangement joins TRBV5-4 to TRBJ1-6, with 9 bases lining up with TRBD1. CDR3 length equals 16 residues. The V gene end was trimmed by 3 bases and the J gene end by 9 bases; junction bases not matched to a gene: 10. Germline CDR1 reads SGHNT; CDR2 reads YYREEE (reference sequence). CDR3 amino acids: CASSSSGQGRISPLHF. DNA of the CDR3: TGTGCCAGCAGCTCCTCGGGACAGGGAAGGATTTCACCCCTCCACTTT.

The chain links TRBV7-9 to TRBJ2-1, with D perhaps matching TRBD2 (6 bases). The V and J ends lost 5 bases and 7 bases respectively, with 18 bases between them. The V gene's germline CDR1 is SEHNR and CDR2 FQNEAQ (reference sequence). This CDR3 spans 15 amino acids. The CDR3 DNA is TGTGCCAGCAGCGTCTGGGGGGAGATAGGTAATGAGCAGTTCTTC. It encodes CASSVWGEIGNEQFF. The entire variable domain, with the rest obtained from reference TRBV7-9 and TRBJ2-1, is as follows: DTGVSQNPRHKITKRGQNVTFRCDPISEHNRLYWYRQTLGQGPEFLTYFQNEAQLEKSRLLSDRFSAERPKGSFSTLEIQRTEQGDSAMYLCASSVWGEIGNEQFFGPGTRLTVL.

V is TRBV28 and J is TRBJ2-1, with 14 bases aligning to TRBD2. The CDR3 covers 15 residues. Per the germline V gene, CDR1 is MDHEN and CDR2 is SYDVKM. V gave up 6 bases and J gave up 7 bases; unmatched junction bases: 5. For the CDR3, the DNA is TGTGCCAGCAGGGGACTAGCGGGAGTTCAGAATGAGCAGTTCTTC. Translation: CASRGLAGVQNEQFF.

V usage is TRBV11-2 and J usage is TRBJ2-7; D perhaps matches TRBD2 (5 bases). Germline V gene data show CDR1 as SGHAT and CDR2 as FQNNGV. V lost 2 bases and J lost 3, with 5 bases in between. The CDR3 has 12 amino acids. The CDR3 sequence: CASSLSGYEQYF. The DNA for the CDR3 is TGTGCCAGCAGCTTAAGCGGCTACGAGCAGTACTTC.

The rearrangement joins TRBV5-4 to TRBJ1-1, with a weak D call TRBD1 (6 bases). Between the trimmed V and J ends, which lost 2 bases and 4 bases, there was a span of 9 bases. This CDR3 has 13 residues. Germline CDR1 is SGHNT and CDR2 is YYREEE (reference sequence). Written as DNA, the CDR3 is TGTGCCAGCAGCTTTTCAGGGGCCACTGAAGCTTTCTTT. Its translation: CASSFSGATEAFF.